This T cell receptor (beta chain) derives from a study of CD8 T cells in ankylosing spondylitis. Trimming stripped 6 bases from V and 0 bases from J, with 8 bases between. Germline lookup yields CDR1 ENHRY and CDR2 SYGVKD. The CDR3 is 13 amino acids. Study-wide points: Prior work had noted some motif variants in reactive arthritis blood and synovial fluid. About 8 highly homologous variants made up a TCR beta motif that seemed to typify ankylosing spondylitis blood. Matched ankylosing spondylitis synovial fluid reportedly contained a significantly enriched population of disease-linked clones.

Library preparation for TCR beta used quantitative 5'-RACE with molecular barcodes. Via MiXCR, TCRdb re-called the 5' RACE reads, giving one row per CDR3 protein. The table lists around 280,000 distinct CDR3 sequences, 20% of them singletons. Of note for this clonotype: Its specificity is not known.

The V call is TRBV10-3, the J call TRBJ1-1; D perhaps matches TRBD1 (5 bases). The sequence was collected from a male donor with ankylosing spondylitis or in good health (not recorded which). Sequencing used blood, either unsorted or a sorted T cell fraction (not recorded which). The CDR3 coding sequence is TGTGCCATCAGGGGGACTATGAACACTGAAGCTTTCTTT. This codes for CAIRGTMNTEAFF.